The rows below give T cell receptor beta chains drawn from one sample of a study of shared clonotypes between healthy human individuals. TCRdb's copy holds only in-frame clones and misses some; the assay was immunoSEQ multiplex PCR. The sample includes roughly 640,000 clones, roughly 97% of them seen just once. Sequencing input: naive CD4+ T cells sorted from blood. The receptors were sampled from a young woman in good health. Both conserved end residues are part of each CDR3. Size is stated for part of the rows, as once, few or many counts, or as a class when the clone is expanded.

>TRBV6-5|-|TRBJ2-1
CASSHGIEQFF
>TRBV5-1|few|TRBJ1-4
CASSLRGGHEKLFF
>TRBV7-8|once|TRBJ1-5
CASSLGRNRGLGNQPQHF
>TRBV5-1|-|TRBJ1-2
CASTREGFYGYTF
>TRBV6-5|-|TRBJ1-2
CASSYSAAIPSFGYTF
>TRBV2|-|TRBJ2-7
CASSVGLSYEQYF
>TRBV9|-|TRBJ2-7
CASSLTLTGPYEQYF
>TRBV7-7|-|TRBJ2-5
CASSLLAGGQETQYF
>TRBV5-1|-|TRBJ2-1
CASSLGLAGGVYNEQFF
>TRBV4-1|-|TRBJ2-4
CASSQAQGEIAKNIQYF
>TRBV11-2|-|-
CASRAPFRGSYEQYF
>TRBV5-1|-|TRBJ2-2
CASSPFLAAYTGELFF
>TRBV2|-|TRBJ1-1
CASSDQTPNTEAFF
>TRBV11-2|-|TRBJ2-7
CASSLQTGTSSYEQYF
>TRBV25-1|-|TRBJ2-7
CASSGGAGVKEGYEQYF
>TRBV5-8|-|TRBJ2-4
CASSSGTEVFF
>TRBV28|-|TRBJ2-2
CASSSNTIGGELFF
>TRBV5-1|-|TRBJ2-5
CASSLEGGRETQYF
>TRBV19|-|TRBJ1-2
CASRGERPYYGYTF
>TRBV28|-|TRBJ1-5
CASSLGTGGHNQPQHF